The table lists the clone carrying this T cell receptor (beta chain) with a few counts. Participants' own reports of clinical history determined their cohort assignment. This sample is part of a study of blood T cell repertoires in COVID-19. Study in general: Italy, Spain and the United States were the sources of the convalescent and acute COVID-19 samples.

Sequenced by immunoSEQ multiplex PCR; TCRdb stores in-frame clones only, minus some. This table has about 230,000 clones, about 85% appearing once. There are 13 residues in the CDR3. Germline V CDR1 and CDR2: SGHTA, FQGNSA. V was clipped by 4 bases and J by 3 bases, with 9 bases between them. Specimen: PBMCs or T cells enriched from blood (not recorded which). This chain links TRBV7-2 with TRBJ1-2, with D hard to call. The origin of this receptor is a man aged 25-40 years who had recovered from COVID-19. The CDR3 here is CASSSYLDYGYTF. The CDR3 DNA reads TGTGCCAGCAGCTCCTACCTAGACTATGGCTACACCTTC.